Listed here are 2 T cell receptor beta chains from one sample, sequenced in a study of blood T cell repertoires in COVID-19. Profiling relied on immunoSEQ multiplex PCR, and the TCRdb table lists in-frame clones only, not all of them. Here the sample spans 54,000 or so clones, 80% to 90% being singletons. Sequencing input: peripheral blood. The receptors shown here come from a man aged 50 to 59 with active COVID-19.

In this sample, this clone turned up a few times. The chain links TRBV7-2 to TRBJ1-2; a possible D gene is TRBD1 (5 bases). Germline CDR1 reads SGHTA; CDR2 reads FQGNSA. CDR3 size: 17 residues. Trimming took 1 base from V and 4 from J, leaving 19 bases between them. The CDR3 sequence: CASSLDLFRDSGYGYTF. CDR3 nucleotide sequence: TGTGCCAGCAGCTTAGACCTTTTCAGGGACTCGGGCTATGGCTACACCTTC.

This sequence joins TRBV4-2 and TRBJ2-1, with 13 bases that match TRBD2. This CDR3 comprises 19 residues. The V and J ends lost 5 bases and 9 bases, in that order; junction bases with no gene match: 19. Germline V CDR1 and CDR2: LGHNA, YNFKEQ. For the CDR3, the DNA is TGTGCCAGCAGCTCACGACTAGCGGGGGGCCCAACCCCCCACGCTGAGCAGTTCTTC. This sequence encodes CASSSRLAGGPTPHAEQFF.